The next 5 T cell receptor beta chains were all read from a single sample in a study of T cell changes during pregnancy in multiple sclerosis. Sequenced by immunoSEQ multiplex PCR; TCRdb stores in-frame clones only, minus some. The data show about 67,000 clones, with roughly 90% seen just once and roughly 1.4% held by the top ten. The sequencing here drew on peripheral blood, taken in the second trimester of pregnancy. The receptors here all came from a female donor with multiple sclerosis, enrolled in a pregnancy study.

Here the CDR3 DNA reads TGTGCCAGCAGTTTAGGGCGGGAACTTATCAAATACGAGCAGTACTTC. It codes for CASSLGRELIKYEQYF. The V and J genes are TRBV28 and TRBJ2-7; maybe TRBD2 (6 bases). This CDR3 is built from 16 residues. Between the trimmed V and J ends, which lost 2 bases and 4 bases, there was a span of 18 bases. Germline V CDR1 and CDR2: MDHEN, SYDVKM. The full variable domain, with the rest looked up from reference TRBV28 and TRBJ2-7, is DVKVTQSSRYLVKRTGEKVFLECVQDMDHENMFWYRQDPGLGLRLIYFSYDVKMKEKGDIPEGYSVSREKKERFSLILESASTNQTSMYLCASSLGRELIKYEQYFGPGTRLTVT.

On this clone itself: The sample holds other DNA sequences that translate to the same CDR3. The chain couples TRBV4-3 to TRBJ2-1; 9 nucleotides match TRBD2. The germline V gene has CDR1 LGHNA and CDR2 YSLEER. The CDR3 has 16 residues. The trim removed 0 bases at V and 7 bases at J, leaving 7 bases unmatched. As DNA, the CDR3 is TGCGCCAGCAGCCAAGATGAGGCGGGGGGGAGAAATGAGCAGTTCTTC. It codes for CASSQDEAGGRNEQFF.

The rearrangement joins TRBV2 to TRBJ2-3; 10 positions agree with TRBD2. V gave up 6 bases and J gave up 3 bases; unmatched junction bases: 9. CDR1 and CDR2 (germline): SNHLY, FYNNEI. CDR3 length equals 16 residues. The chain's CDR3 is CASSPGLAQLTDTQYF. The CDR3 coding sequence is TGTGCCAGCAGCCCGGGACTAGCGCAACTGACAGATACGCAGTATTTT.

The V and J genes are TRBV9 and TRBJ1-2, with D perhaps matching TRBD1 (5 bases). CDR3 size: 12 residues. The germline V gene encodes CDR1 SGDLS and CDR2 YYNGEE. Trimming removed 4 bases at V and 4 bases at J, with 8 bases between. The CDR3 region has the DNA TGTGCCAGCAGCTCGCAGGGCTATGGCTACACCTTC. Its protein is CASSSQGYGYTF.

V is TRBV6-6 and J is TRBJ1-1, with 9 bases lining up with TRBD1. J gave up 1 base and V 2 bases, and 2 bases lay outside the gene matches. Germline V lookup: CDR1 MNHNY, CDR2 SVGAGI (reference sequence). This CDR3 comprises 15 residues. The CDR3 loop is CASSYTGQGNTEAFF. CDR3 bases: TGTGCCAGCAGTTACACGGGACAGGGGAACACTGAAGCTTTCTTT.